One and the same sample provided the 26 T cell receptor beta chains below, sequenced in a study of cytomegalovirus exposure and HLA in healthy donors. The table came from immunoSEQ multiplex PCR; TCRdb's copy has only in-frame clones and leaves some out. In the table there are a few hundred thousand clones, 87% of which are singletons. The source material was PBMCs. These receptors all stem from a man aged 18 to 29 in good health and CMV-seropositive.

V is TRBV5-5 and J is TRBJ2-7, with 7 bases fitting TRBD2. V was pared by 4 bases and J by 3 bases, with 7 bases of the junction left unmatched. This CDR3 has 14 residues. Germline loops: CDR1 SGHKS, CDR2 YYEKEE (reference sequence). CDR3 sequence (DNA): TGTGCCAGCAGCCCGGATTGGGGGGGCTACGAGCAGTACTTC. Protein product: CASSPDWGGYEQYF.

The gene calls are TRBV15 and TRBJ2-2; TRBD2 matches 10 bases. J gave up 7 bases and V 3 bases, and 11 bases lay outside the gene matches. Germline lookup yields CDR1 LNHNV and CDR2 YYDKDF (reference sequence). This CDR3 is built from 17 residues. CDR3 in amino acids: CATSSGGASGSFGELFF. CDR3 coding DNA: TGTGCCACCAGCAGTGGGGGGGCTAGCGGGAGTTTCGGGGAGCTGTTTTTT.

The chain is built from TRBV5-6 and TRBJ2-1; TRBD2 matches at 11 bases. Trimming at V came to 3 bases and at J to 9 bases, leaving 5 bases not matched to a gene. CDR3 length: 14 residues. The V gene's germline CDR1 is SGHDT and CDR2 YYEEEE. The CDR3 here is CASSSTGTSGEQFF. The CDR3 region has the DNA TGTGCCAGCAGCTCGACCGGGACTAGCGGTGAGCAGTTCTTC.

The chain recombines TRBV28 with TRBJ2-7, with 15 nucleotides matching TRBD2. The V gene end was trimmed by 6 bases and the J gene end by 7 bases; junction bases not matched to a gene: 7. CDR3 size: 15 residues. CDR1 and CDR2 (germline): MDHEN, SYDVKM. The CDR3 region has the DNA TGTGCCAGCAGACAAACCGGGACTAGCGGGAGGGAGCAGTACTTC. Protein product: CASRQTGTSGREQYF.

The chain combines TRBV14 with TRBJ2-1, with TRBD2 matching 10 bases. CDR1 and CDR2 (germline): SGHDN, FVKESK. The CDR3 has 14 residues. The junction had 2 bases not matched to a gene; V was cut back by 5 bases and J by 4 bases. The CDR3 reads CASSGLADYNEQFF. The CDR3 DNA reads as TGTGCCAGCAGCGGACTAGCGGATTACAATGAGCAGTTCTTC. The full variable domain, its missing parts supplied by reference TRBV14 and TRBJ2-1, is EAGVTQFPSHSVIEKGQTVTLRCDPISGHDNLYWYRRVMGKEIKFLLHFVKESKQDESGMPNNRFLAERTGGTYSTLKVQPAELEDSGVYFCASSGLADYNEQFFGPGTRLTVL.

The chain has TRBV28 and TRBJ1-4; D remains unclear. Germline V gene sequence: CDR1 MDHEN, CDR2 SYDVKM. The CDR3 is 13 residues long. V lost 3 bases to trimming and J lost 6 bases, with 8 bases between them. CDR3 in DNA: TGTGCCAGCAGTTTGAGGGTCTATGAAAAACTGTTTTTT. Its protein product is CASSLRVYEKLFF.

This chain links TRBV27 with TRBJ2-2; D is undetermined. Germline values: CDR1 MNHEY, CDR2 SMNVEV (reference sequence). Trimming removed 8 bases at V and 8 bases at J, with 9 bases between. The CDR3 covers 11 residues. This CDR3 reads CASGYTGELFF. CDR3 coding DNA: TGTGCCAGCGGATATACGGGGGAGCTGTTTTTT.

The V and J genes are TRBV27 and TRBJ1-2, with 7 bases matching TRBD1. Trimming at V came to 5 bases and at J to 2 bases, leaving 8 bases not matched to a gene. CDR3 length equals 15 residues. Germline V gives CDR1 MNHEY, CDR2 SMNVEV (reference sequence). CDR3 region: CASSPRQGWNYGYTF. The CDR3 DNA follows: TGTGCCAGCAGTCCCCGACAGGGATGGAACTATGGCTACACCTTC.

CDR3 residues: CASRPRRRGQYF. CDR3 DNA sequence: TGTGCAAGTCGCCCCAGGAGGAGGGGGCAGTACTTC. This chain joins TRBV12-2 and TRBJ2-7; the table's D call of TRBD2 was not tested on the DNA. TRBV12-2 is a documented pseudogene. CDR3 length equals 12 residues.

This chain links TRBV5-1 with TRBJ2-1; 9 bases are shared with TRBD1. There are 18 residues in the CDR3. In germline, CDR1 is SGHRS, CDR2 YFSETQ. Trimming at V came to 2 bases and at J to 5 bases, leaving 14 bases not matched to a gene. This CDR3 is CASSFQPVGQGHHNEQFF. CDR3 sequence (DNA): TGCGCCAGCAGCTTTCAGCCGGTCGGACAGGGGCACCACAATGAGCAGTTCTTC.

The V gene is TRBV29-1, the J gene TRBJ2-1, with 8 bases matching TRBD2. Unmatched junction bases numbered 10, after V lost 4 bases and J lost 8 bases. The CDR3 is made up of 14 amino acids. Germline loops: CDR1 SQVTM, CDR2 ANQGSEA. As DNA, the CDR3 is TGCAGCGTTGTCGTGCGGGAGGAAGGGTATGAGCAGTTCTTC. It is translated as CSVVVREEGYEQFF.

The rearrangement joins TRBV7-6 to TRBJ2-3; 8 bases align to TRBD2. The CDR3 is 17 amino acids. The V and J ends lost 2 bases and 2 bases, in that order; junction bases with no gene match: 9. CDR1 SGHVS and CDR2 FNYEAQ come from the germline V gene. CDR3 bases: TGTGCCAGCAGCTTACGTGCGGGAGGTGCCACCACAGATACGCAGTATTTT. This translates into CASSLRAGGATTDTQYF. Filled out from reference TRBV7-6 and TRBJ2-3, the complete variable domain reads GAGVSQSPRYKVTKRGQDVALRCDPISGHVSLYWYRQALGQGPEFLTYFNYEAQQDKSGLPNDRFSAERPEGSISTLTIQRTEQRDSAMYRCASSLRAGGATTDTQYFGPGTRLTVL.

This clone was seen only a few times. J is TRBJ1-2 and V is TRBV9; tentative D call: TRBD1 (5 bases). CDR1 and CDR2 from the germline V gene are SGDLS and YYNGEE. This CDR3 region has 14 residues. Trimming stripped 0 bases from V and 8 bases from J, with 14 bases between. The CDR3 reads CASSVGEGDRGYTF. The CDR3 DNA follows: TGTGCCAGCAGCGTAGGGGAAGGGGATCGAGGCTACACCTTC.

V is TRBV10-3 and J is TRBJ1-1; D perhaps matches TRBD1 (6 bases). The V end lost 10 bases, the J end lost 2 bases, and 17 bases lay between the germline ends. The CDR3 is 14 residues long. Germline lookup yields CDR1 ENHRY and CDR2 SYGVKD. The CDR3 spells CATDTGSANTEAFF. In nucleotides, the CDR3 is TGTGCCACCGATACAGGGTCCGCCAACACTGAAGCTTTCTTT.

V is TRBV10-3 and J is TRBJ1-1; possibly TRBD1 for D (5 bases). The CDR3 extends over 14 amino acids. The V end lost 7 bases, the J end lost 4 bases, and 16 bases lay between the germline ends. Germline values: CDR1 ENHRY, CDR2 SYGVKD. The CDR3 loop is CAITSDSLGTEAFF. The CDR3 nucleotides are TGTGCCATCACCAGTGACAGTTTGGGCACTGAAGCTTTCTTT.

The V gene is TRBV15, the J gene TRBJ2-5, with D perhaps being TRBD1 or TRBD2 (5 bases each). Germline CDR1 reads LNHNV; CDR2 reads YYDKDF (reference sequence). This CDR3 has 16 residues. The V and J ends lost 3 bases and 4 bases respectively, with 18 bases between them. The CDR3 spells CATSRGVAGALETQYF. Written as DNA, the CDR3 is TGTGCCACCAGCAGGGGGGTTGCGGGCGCGTTAGAGACCCAGTACTTC.

The chain is built from TRBV7-2 and TRBJ1-1; D gene unclear. The CDR3 has 12 residues. Trimming cost V 5 bases and J 4 bases, with 8 bases left between them. Germline V gene lookup returns CDR1 SGHTA and CDR2 FQGNSA. The CDR3, as DNA: TGTGCCAGCAGCCCCGATGTCACTGAAGCTTTCTTT. Protein: CASSPDVTEAFF.

The V and J genes are TRBV5-1 and TRBJ2-1; D is unresolved. This CDR3 region has 14 residues. Germline CDR1 is SGHRS and CDR2 is YFSETQ. Trimming left V 0 bases short and J 10 bases short, with 14 bases between. The CDR3 loop reads CASSLEADVYEQFF. CDR3 in DNA: TGCGCCAGCAGCTTGGAGGCGGATGTGTACGAGCAGTTCTTC.

This clone was detected only a few times. This chain connects TRBV19 to TRBJ1-2, with a tentative D call TRBD1 (5 bases). CDR3 length: 14 amino acids. Trimming stripped 2 bases from V and 14 bases from J, with 21 bases between. Germline assignment: CDR1 LNHDA and CDR2 SQIVND (reference sequence). CDR3 in amino acids: CASSISRQRQLPTF. The DNA for the CDR3 is TGTGCCAGTAGTATATCCCGACAAAGACAGCTTCCTACCTTC.

The rearrangement links TRBV6-5 to TRBJ1-1, with no clear D. There are 13 residues in the CDR3. Trimming removed 3 bases at V and 0 bases at J, with 5 bases between. Germline V CDR1 and CDR2: MNHEY, SVGAGI. The DNA of the CDR3 is TGTGCCAGCAGTTATGAGGTGAACACTGAAGCTTTCTTT. Protein: CASSYEVNTEAFF.

The rearrangement joins TRBV7-6 to TRBJ1-4, with D possibly being TRBD1 (6 bases). Trimming stripped 5 bases from V and 2 bases from J, with 15 bases between. There are 16 residues in the CDR3. Per the germline V gene, CDR1 is SGHVS and CDR2 is FNYEAQ. The DNA of the CDR3 is TGTGCCAGCAGCAATTTGTTACAGGGCACTAATGAAAAACTGTTTTTT. Translated, it gives CASSNLLQGTNEKLFF.

V usage is TRBV11-2 and J usage is TRBJ1-1; 9 bases are shared with TRBD1. CDR3 length: 13 residues. V lost 7 bases and J lost 6; bases outside the gene matches: 6. The germline V gene has CDR1 SGHAT and CDR2 FQNNGV. CDR3 sequence (DNA): TGTGCCAGCAACCCGGGACAGGGAGCTGAAGCTTTCTTT. This codes for CASNPGQGAEAFF.

V gene TRBV5-1 combines with J gene TRBJ2-7; 10 positions agree with TRBD1. Germline V CDR1 and CDR2: SGHRS, YFSETQ. This CDR3 has 15 amino acids. With V trimmed by 4 bases and J by 11 bases, 15 bases remained unmatched. CDR3 coding DNA: TGCGCCAGCAGCCAACAACCGGGACAGGGGTATCTCAAGTACTTC. Translation: CASSQQPGQGYLKYF.

The chain has TRBV11-2 and TRBJ2-7; D unclear. Trimming removed 1 base from V and 0 bases from J, with 16 bases in between. This CDR3 region has 17 residues. Germline lookup yields CDR1 SGHAT and CDR2 FQNNGV. The CDR3 bases are TGTGCCAGCAGCTTAGCATCGGCAGAGTTTTTCTCCTACGAGCAGTACTTC. Translated: CASSLASAEFFSYEQYF.

The chain recombines TRBV30 with TRBJ2-7; D perhaps matches TRBD1 (6 bases). This CDR3 is 13 amino acids long. Germline values: CDR1 GTSNPN, CDR2 SVGIG (reference sequence). Trimming stripped 1 base from V and 3 bases from J, with 10 bases between. The CDR3 reads CAWSEGGRYEQYF. DNA for the CDR3: TGTGCCTGGAGTGAAGGGGGTCGCTACGAGCAGTACTTC.

V and J are TRBV4-2 and TRBJ1-3; D is undetermined. The V gene lost 4 bases and the J gene lost 0 bases, with 10 bases spanning the gap. This CDR3 is 15 amino acids long. From germline, CDR1 is LGHNA and CDR2 YNFKEQ. The CDR3 sequence is CASSPNRNSGNTIYF. CDR3 coding DNA: TGTGCCAGCAGCCCCAACAGAAACTCTGGAAACACCATATATTTT.